This T cell receptor beta chain was profiled in a study of blood T cells in healthy people across ages. Study outcomes and limitations: Long-lived donors carried more naive CD4+ cells and greater diversity than aged donors. A roughly linear age-dependent decrease characterized TCR beta diversity per million T cells.

Using a J-beta primer mix together with a sample-barcoded 5' primer, a second PCR was run for roughly 6 to 11 cycles. TCRdb processed the 5' RACE reads anew with MiXCR; each CDR3 protein has one entry. Counted here are about 1.8 million distinct CDR3 sequences, around half occurring once; the ten biggest clones make up less than 2.5%. This clonotype was seen more than once but under ten times. The antigen remains unidentified. Researchers collected 7.5 to 10 milliliters of peripheral blood from every single donor. The TCR originated in a woman aged 40 to 50 in good health. Sequencing used blood.

Here the CDR3 DNA reads TGCAGCGTTGGGGGGATTACAGGGGTCGAGCAGTACTTC. This codes for CSVGGITGVEQYF. V and J are TRBV29-1 and TRBJ2-7, with TRBD1 matching 7 bases. Trimming removed 4 bases from V and 6 bases from J; junction bases left unmatched: 9. The germline gives CDR1 SQVTM, CDR2 ANQGSEA. There are 13 residues in the CDR3.